The rows below give T cell receptor beta chains drawn from one sample of a study of blood T cell repertoires in COVID-19. Here immunoSEQ multiplex PCR was the method, and the copy in TCRdb shows in-frame clones only, minus some. The sample carries about 260,000 clones, 75% to 95% recorded once. Sequencing input: peripheral blood. Receptors were obtained from a person aged 18 to 30 with COVID-19, enrolled during active disease. Both conserved end residues are part of each CDR3. D genes are given only for firm matches. Clone size appears in some rows only: once, few, many, or a class for an expanded clone.

TRBV6-6,TRBJ2-1,15,TRBD2,-,CASSYRREGYNEQFF,TGTGCCAGCAGTTATCGGCGGGAGGGGTACAATGAGCAGTTCTTC
TRBV30,TRBJ1-1,13,-,once,CAWIGRLWTEAFF,TGTGCCTGGATTGGCAGACTATGGACTGAAGCTTTCTTT
TRBV6-2/TRBV6-3,TRBJ2-6,15,-,-,CASSYSSSGANVLTF,TGTGCCAGCAGTTACTCGAGCTCTGGGGCCAACGTCCTGACTTTC
TRBV21-1,TRBJ2-7,16,-,-,CASSKSPGLAVYEQYF,TGTGCCAGCAGCAAAAGTCCGGGACTAGCGGTCTACGAGCAGTACTTC
TRBV6-6,TRBJ2-3,14,TRBD1,-,CASSYRTGTDTQYF,TGTGCCAGCAGTTACAGGACAGGAACAGATACGCAGTATTTT
TRBV11-2,TRBJ2-7,16,-,-,CASSLVVKTGVYEQYF,TGTGCCAGCAGCTTAGTAGTAAAAACGGGAGTCTACGAGCAGTACTTC
TRBV6-5,TRBJ2-7,12,TRBD1,few,CASSHDRAEQYF,TGTGCCAGCAGTCACGACAGGGCCGAGCAGTACTTC
TRBV4-1,TRBJ1-4,14,-,-,CASSRSRAQEKLFF,TGCGCCAGCAGCCGCTCCAGGGCCCAAGAAAAACTGTTTTTT
TRBV6-1,TRBJ2-1,16,-,few,CASSEGGGGSYNEQFF,TGTGCCAGCAGTGAAGGTGGCGGAGGGTCCTACAATGAGCAGTTCTTC
TRBV2,TRBJ1-2,15,TRBD1,few,CASAPDRILAYGYTF,TGTGCCAGTGCCCCGGACAGGATCCTAGCCTATGGCTACACCTTC
TRBV15,TRBJ2-2,19,TRBD1,-,CATSRLKHSGTVVTGELFF,TGTGCCACCAGCAGACTTAAACACTCCGGGACAGTGGTCACCGGGGAGCTGTTTTTT
TRBV12-3/TRBV12-4,TRBJ1-5,13,-,-,CASSLVADQPQHF,TGTGCCAGCAGTTTAGTGGCCGATCAGCCCCAGCATTTT
TRBV7-9,TRBJ2-3,12,-,-,CASSLDRETQYF,TGTGCCAGCAGCTTAGATCGAGAAACGCAGTATTTT
TRBV19,TRBJ1-5,15,-,-,CASSLLSGGSQPQHF,TGTGCCAGTAGTTTATTGAGTGGGGGGAGTCAGCCCCAGCATTTT
TRBV3-1/TRBV3-2,TRBJ2-7,15,TRBD1,-,CASRQDRGGTYEQYF,TGTGCCAGCAGACAGGACAGGGGGGGAACCTACGAGCAGTACTTC
TRBV20-1,TRBJ1-5,13,-,-,CSASWQVGQPQHF,TGCAGTGCTAGTTGGCAGGTTGGTCAGCCCCAGCATTTT
TRBV10-2,TRBJ2-2,17,TRBD1,-,CASSESTGGTYTGELFF,TGCGCCAGCAGTGAGTCAACAGGGGGTACCTACACCGGGGAGCTGTTTTTT
TRBV9,TRBJ1-2,12,-,few,CASSVQGYGYTF,TGTGCCAGCAGCGTACAGGGGTATGGCTACACCTTC
TRBV2,TRBJ1-4,14,-,-,CASSITGTNEKLFF,TGTGCCAGCAGTATTACAGGGACTAATGAAAAACTGTTTTTT
TRBV2,TRBJ2-5,14,TRBD1,-,CASTGTGGQETQYF,TGTGCCAGCACCGGGACAGGGGGGCAAGAGACCCAGTACTTC
TRBV6-5,TRBJ1-1,14,TRBD1,-,CASSLDRVNTEAFF,TGTGCCAGCAGTTTGGACAGGGTGAACACTGAAGCTTTCTTT
TRBV6-1,TRBJ2-6,16,-,-,CASSELAGIRANVLTF,TGTGCCAGCAGTGAACTGGCAGGGATTCGGGCCAACGTCCTGACTTTC
TRBV5-8,TRBJ2-5,17,TRBD1,-,CASSLGQGAFFVETQYF,TGTGCCAGCAGCTTGGGGCAGGGGGCCTTCTTTGTGGAGACCCAGTACTTC
TRBV27,TRBJ2-5,11,-,-,CASIRGETQYF,TGTGCCAGCATAAGGGGGGAGACCCAGTACTTC
TRBV6-5,TRBJ2-7,15,TRBD2,-,CASSYGGLAAYEQYF,TGTGCCAGCAGTTACGGGGGACTAGCGGCTTACGAGCAGTACTTC
TRBV27,TRBJ2-5,11,-,-,CASRYQETQYF,TGTGCCAGCCGGTACCAAGAGACCCAGTACTTC
TRBV2,TRBJ2-3,15,TRBD1,-,CASSPGTASTDTQYF,TGTGCCAGCAGTCCCGGGACAGCTAGCACAGATACGCAGTATTTT
TRBV5-6,TRBJ1-1,13,-,-,CASSLTGSAEAFF,TGTGCCAGCAGCTTGACAGGGAGCGCTGAAGCTTTCTTT
TRBV25-1,TRBJ1-1,14,-,-,CASSDPDTPYEAFF,TGTGCCAGCAGTGATCCCGACACTCCCTATGAAGCTTTCTTT
TRBV29-1,TRBJ1-1,14,-,once,CSVVRGDMNTEAFF,TGCAGCGTTGTCAGGGGCGATATGAACACTGAAGCTTTCTTT
TRBV27,TRBJ1-2,13,-,-,CASSSGDRFGYTF,TGTGCCAGCAGTTCCGGAGACCGATTTGGCTACACCTTC
TRBV19,TRBJ2-7,16,TRBD1,-,CASSTYLDRDSYEQYF,TGTGCCAGTAGTACTTATCTGGACAGGGATTCCTACGAGCAGTACTTC
TRBV25-1,TRBJ2-3,15,TRBD2,-,CASVQSGTRVDTQYF,TGTGCCAGCGTCCAGTCCGGGACTAGGGTAGATACGCAGTATTTT
TRBV3-1/TRBV3-2,TRBJ2-1,17,TRBD2,-,CASSPLTAGSSYNEQFF,TGTGCCAGCAGTCCTCTTACAGCGGGATCCTCCTACAATGAGCAGTTCTTC
TRBV9,TRBJ2-3,15,TRBD2,-,CASSPGGHQADTQYF,TGTGCCAGCAGCCCGGGGGGGCATCAGGCAGATACGCAGTATTTT
TRBV14,TRBJ2-3,15,-,-,CASSQDPGRQDTQYF,TGTGCCAGCAGCCAAGATCCTGGCAGACAAGATACGCAGTATTTT
TRBV9,TRBJ1-1,18,-,-,CASSVAGGELKGNTEAFF,TGTGCCAGCAGCGTAGCTGGGGGCGAGTTAAAGGGTAACACTGAAGCTTTCTTT
TRBV28,TRBJ1-3,16,-,-,CASSPTGFFSGNTIYF,TGTGCCAGCAGTCCAACCGGGTTTTTCTCTGGAAACACCATATATTTT
TRBV6-5,TRBJ1-5,14,-,-,CASSYGQGNQPQHF,TGTGCCAGCAGTTACGGTCAGGGCAATCAGCCCCAGCATTTT
TRBV6-6,TRBJ2-7,15,TRBD2,-,CASRQPGLADQVWYF,TGTGCCAGCAGACAACCGGGACTAGCGGATCAAGTGTGGTACTTC
TRBV11-2,TRBJ2-1,15,TRBD2,-,CASSLPLAGEDEQFF,TGTGCCAGCAGCTTACCACTAGCGGGAGAGGACGAGCAGTTCTTC
TRBV19,TRBJ2-7,12,TRBD1,-,CASSPTGVEQYF,TGTGCCAGTAGTCCCACAGGGGTCGAGCAGTACTTC
TRBV9,TRBJ1-1,12,-,-,CASSVAGTEAFF,TGTGCCAGCAGCGTAGCCGGGACAGAAGCTTTCTTT
TRBV3-1/TRBV3-2,TRBJ1-3,13,-,-,CASSQGQRNTIYF,TGTGCCAGCAGCCAAGGCCAGAGAAACACCATATATTTT
TRBV19,TRBJ2-1,15,-,few,CASSIFSGVGNEQFF,TGTGCCAGTAGTATTTTTAGCGGCGTTGGTAATGAGCAGTTCTTC
TRBV6-5,TRBJ1-6,15,TRBD1,-,CASSRGSSYNSPLHF,TGTGCCAGCTCCAGGGGGAGCTCCTATAATTCACCCCTCCACTTT
TRBV27,TRBJ2-3,15,TRBD2,-,CASSLSLAGTDTQYF,TGTGCCAGCAGTTTATCACTAGCGGGCACAGATACGCAGTATTTT
TRBV4-1,TRBJ2-7,14,TRBD1,once,CASSQGQGAYEQYF,TGCGCCAGCAGCCAAGGGCAGGGGGCCTACGAGCAGTACTTC
TRBV3-1/TRBV3-2,TRBJ2-3,17,TRBD1,-,CASSLILRQGTTDTQYF,TGTGCCAGCAGCCTAATACTCCGACAGGGGACGACAGATACGCAGTATTTT
TRBV27,TRBJ1-6,18,-,-,CASSSESRGRDFNSPLHF,TGTGCCAGCAGTTCCGAGTCGCGGGGGCGCGACTTTAATTCACCCCTCCACTTT
TRBV6-5,TRBJ2-1,15,TRBD2,-,CASSTLAGGPYEQFF,TGTGCCAGCAGTACACTAGCGGGAGGGCCCTATGAGCAGTTCTTC
TRBV24-1,TRBJ2-2,16,TRBD2,-,CATSLTATSSPGELFF,TGTGCCACCAGTCTTACGGCGACTAGCTCGCCCGGGGAGCTGTTTTTT
TRBV7-8,TRBJ2-2,15,-,few,CASSLLTSSTGELFF,TGTGCCAGCAGCTTACTCACTAGCAGCACCGGGGAGCTGTTTTTT